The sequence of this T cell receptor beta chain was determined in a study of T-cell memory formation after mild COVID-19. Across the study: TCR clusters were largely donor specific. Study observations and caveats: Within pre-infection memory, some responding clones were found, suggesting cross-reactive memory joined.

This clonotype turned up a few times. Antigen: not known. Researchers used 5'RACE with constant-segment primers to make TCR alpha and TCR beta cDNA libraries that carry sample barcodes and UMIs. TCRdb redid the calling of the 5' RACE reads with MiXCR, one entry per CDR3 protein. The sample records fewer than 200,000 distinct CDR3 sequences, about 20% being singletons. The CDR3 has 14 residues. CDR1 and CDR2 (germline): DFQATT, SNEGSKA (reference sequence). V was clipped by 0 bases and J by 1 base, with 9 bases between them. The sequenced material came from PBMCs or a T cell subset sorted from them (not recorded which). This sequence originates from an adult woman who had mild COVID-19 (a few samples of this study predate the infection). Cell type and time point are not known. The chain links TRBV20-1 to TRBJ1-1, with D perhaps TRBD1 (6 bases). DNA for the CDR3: TGCAGTGCTAGAGATCCGGACAGGAACACTGAAGCTTTCTTT. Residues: CSARDPDRNTEAFF.